This T cell receptor beta chain emerged from a study of T cell responses to AZD1222 COVID-19 vaccine. Study as a whole: Second doses at about 4 or about 12 weeks were pooled.

V was trimmed by 2 bases and J by 5 bases, leaving 12 bases between them. CDR1 SGHAT and CDR2 FQNNGV come from the germline V gene. The CDR3 spans 15 residues. Libraries were prepared by immunoSEQ multiplex PCR; TCRdb keeps only in-frame clonotypes and omits some of them. The sample has roughly 130,000 clones, roughly nine tenths seen once; the top ten hold 1.5% to 2%. The receptor was derived from an adult in good health. The rearrangement uses TRBV11-2 and TRBJ1-4; a weak D match, TRBD1 (5 bases). The material sequenced was peripheral blood, taken on day 0 of AZD1222 vaccination. CDR3 region: CASSLQATANEKLFF. The CDR3 DNA sequence: TGTGCCAGCAGCTTACAAGCGACAGCGAATGAAAAACTGTTTTTT.